These T cell receptor beta chains were read from a single sample in a study of cytomegalovirus exposure and HLA in healthy donors. Profiled with immunoSEQ multiplex PCR; TCRdb holds only in-frame clones, not every one. In the table there are 150,000 to 200,000 clones, about 80% of which are singletons. Sequencing was performed on PBMCs. Receptor source: a woman under 30 in good health and CMV-seropositive. CDR3s include the opening cysteine and the closing phenylalanine or tryptophan. Each record gives: D gene, J gene, clone size, V gene, CDR3 DNA, CDR3 protein. D genes are given only for firm matches. Some rows mark clone size as missing; the rest say once, few, many or name a class of expanded clone.

d_call: TRBD1
j_call: TRBJ1-1
clone_size: -
v_call: TRBV9
cdr3_nt: TGTGCCAGCAGCGTCGGGACAGGGGGTTTCGACACTGAAGCTTTCTTT
cdr3_aa: CASSVGTGGFDTEAFF

d_call: TRBD2
j_call: TRBJ2-2
clone_size: -
v_call: TRBV5-6
cdr3_nt: TGTGCCAGCAGCTGGCTAAAAACTAGCGGGAACACCGGGGAGCTGTTTTTT
cdr3_aa: CASSWLKTSGNTGELFF

d_call: -
j_call: TRBJ2-3
clone_size: once
v_call: TRBV29-1
cdr3_nt: TGCAGCGTTGTTGGGACAATCACAGATACGCAGTATTTT
cdr3_aa: CSVVGTITDTQYF

d_call: -
j_call: TRBJ1-4
clone_size: -
v_call: TRBV5-1
cdr3_nt: TGCGCCAGCAGCCCAGGACGGGGAATGGGTGAAAAACTGTTTTTT
cdr3_aa: CASSPGRGMGEKLFF

d_call: -
j_call: TRBJ1-1
clone_size: -
v_call: TRBV19
cdr3_nt: TGTGCCAGTAGTCGGGTGAATTTGGTGGACACTGAAGCTTTCTTT
cdr3_aa: CASSRVNLVDTEAFF

d_call: -
j_call: TRBJ2-4
clone_size: few
v_call: TRBV6-6
cdr3_nt: TGTGCCAGCAGTACCGGACTGTCGAATCAGTACTTC
cdr3_aa: CASSTGLSNQYF

d_call: -
j_call: TRBJ1-5
clone_size: -
v_call: TRBV11-2
cdr3_nt: TGTGCCAGCAGCTTATCCCCAGGGTGGCAGCCCCAGCATTTT
cdr3_aa: CASSLSPGWQPQHF

d_call: TRBD1
j_call: TRBJ1-1
clone_size: many
v_call: TRBV25-1
cdr3_nt: TGTGCAATTAACAGGGGGCACACTGAAGCTTTCTTT
cdr3_aa: CAINRGHTEAFF

d_call: TRBD1
j_call: TRBJ2-7
clone_size: -
v_call: TRBV5-8
cdr3_nt: TGTGCCAGCACCTTAGGGACAGGGGCCTACGAGCAGTACTTC
cdr3_aa: CASTLGTGAYEQYF

d_call: TRBD1
j_call: TRBJ1-5
clone_size: -
v_call: TRBV7-9
cdr3_nt: TGTGCCAGCAGCTTAGGACAGGGGTTTCAGCCCCAGCATTTT
cdr3_aa: CASSLGQGFQPQHF

d_call: -
j_call: TRBJ2-4
clone_size: -
v_call: TRBV9
cdr3_nt: TGTGCCAGCAGCCCTCGTTGGGGGGGCGGGGACATTCAGTACTTC
cdr3_aa: CASSPRWGGGDIQYF

d_call: TRBD2
j_call: TRBJ2-3
clone_size: -
v_call: TRBV9
cdr3_nt: TGTGCCAGCAGCGATAGCGGGGAGTTGACAGATACGCAGTATTTT
cdr3_aa: CASSDSGELTDTQYF

d_call: -
j_call: TRBJ2-1
clone_size: -
v_call: TRBV5-1
cdr3_nt: TGCGCCAGCAGCTTGGAACCCACCGGGAGCTCCTACAATGAGCAGTTCTTC
cdr3_aa: CASSLEPTGSSYNEQFF

d_call: TRBD1
j_call: TRBJ2-7
clone_size: -
v_call: TRBV27
cdr3_nt: TGTGCCAGCAGTTTATTTCCGGGACAGGGCTCGGGAAGAGCCTACGAGCAGTACTTC
cdr3_aa: CASSLFPGQGSGRAYEQYF

d_call: -
j_call: TRBJ1-2
clone_size: -
v_call: TRBV19
cdr3_nt: TGTGCCAGTAGTTTAAGGCAGGGAAAATTCTATGGCTACACCTTC
cdr3_aa: CASSLRQGKFYGYTF

d_call: TRBD1
j_call: TRBJ2-7
clone_size: -
v_call: TRBV5-6
cdr3_nt: TGTGCCAGCACCCGGGACAGCTACGAGCAGTACTTC
cdr3_aa: CASTRDSYEQYF

d_call: TRBD2
j_call: TRBJ2-1
clone_size: -
v_call: TRBV7-8
cdr3_nt: TGTGCCAGCAGCTCCAGCGTAGTAGCGGGGGGAGGTGAGCAGTTCTTC
cdr3_aa: CASSSSVVAGGGEQFF

d_call: -
j_call: TRBJ1-6
clone_size: -
v_call: TRBV6-5
cdr3_nt: TGTGCCAGCAGCCGGGCCGGTGACAGAAATTCACCCCTCCACTTT
cdr3_aa: CASSRAGDRNSPLHF

d_call: -
j_call: TRBJ1-1
clone_size: -
v_call: TRBV18
cdr3_nt: TGTGCCAGCTCATGGGGGCGGAACACTGAAGCTTTCTTT
cdr3_aa: CASSWGRNTEAFF

d_call: -
j_call: TRBJ1-3
clone_size: few
v_call: TRBV10-3
cdr3_nt: TGTGCCATCAGCACTACGAGGACAGTGGAAAACACCATATATTTT
cdr3_aa: CAISTTRTVENTIYF

d_call: -
j_call: TRBJ1-4
clone_size: -
v_call: TRBV4-3
cdr3_nt: TGCGCCAGCAGCCAAGATAGGGGGACGAGGGAAAAACTGTTTTTT
cdr3_aa: CASSQDRGTREKLFF

d_call: TRBD2
j_call: TRBJ2-1
clone_size: -
v_call: TRBV4-1
cdr3_nt: TGCGCCAGCGAACGTAGCGGGGGAAATGAGCAGTTCTTC
cdr3_aa: CASERSGGNEQFF